A single sample gave rise to the 31 T cell receptor beta chains below, sequenced in a study of blood T cell repertoires in COVID-19 (dated by TCRdb to about 2020). The library was produced with the immunoSEQ multiplex PCR assay. TCRdb holds this immuneACCESS table with in-frame rearrangements only. Some clones are missing; in checked studies, unresolved V genes explain under half, and the rest has no known cause. The table for this sample lists 120,000 or so clones; about 80% of them were counted only once. The top ten constitute 3.5% to 4% of the sample. Sequencing input: peripheral blood. Receptors were obtained from a woman aged 45 to 65 with acute or convalescent COVID-19.

This sequence joins TRBV2 and TRBJ2-7; TRBD1 aligns across 7 bases. The V gene end was trimmed by 2 bases and the J gene end by 4 bases; junction bases not matched to a gene: 5. The CDR3 contains 14 residues. The germline V gene encodes CDR1 SNHLY and CDR2 FYNNEI. CDR3 region: CASSEQGVMYEQYF. In nucleotides, the CDR3 is TGTGCCAGCAGTGAACAGGGGGTTATGTACGAGCAGTACTTC.

Here the CDR3 DNA reads TGCGCCAGCAGCTTGGGATCTAGCGGGAGGGCCCTAAAGACCCAGTACTTC. Protein product: CASSLGSSGRALKTQYF. This chain connects TRBV5-1 to TRBJ2-5; 12 bases line up with TRBD2. J was trimmed by 6 bases and V by 0 bases; bases with no gene match: 9. The germline V gene encodes CDR1 SGHRS and CDR2 YFSETQ. The CDR3 extends over 17 amino acids.

The chain carries TRBV6-4 and TRBJ2-1, with D unclear. The length of the CDR3 is 12 residues. In germline, CDR1 is MRHNA, CDR2 SNTAGT. Trimming took 5 bases from V and 7 from J, leaving 9 bases between them. CDR3 residues: CASSPLYNEQFF. CDR3 DNA sequence: TGTGCCAGCAGTCCTCTGTATAATGAGCAGTTCTTC.

CDR3 nucleotides: TGTGCCTGGAGTATGATGGAGGCAGGAGGAAATCAGCCCCAGCATTTT. Translating it yields CAWSMMEAGGNQPQHF. V usage is TRBV30 and J usage is TRBJ1-5; D remains ambiguous. Trimming shortened V by 2 bases and J by 4 bases, and 18 bases separated the two germline ends. Germline lookup yields CDR1 GTSNPN and CDR2 SVGIG (reference sequence). This CDR3 has 16 amino acids. Combining the CDR3 with reference TRBV30 and TRBJ1-5 gives the whole variable domain SQTIHQWPATLVQPVGSPLSLECTVEGTSNPNLYWYRQAAGRGLQLLFYSVGIGQISSEVPQNLSASRPQDRQFILSSKKLLLSDSGFYLCAWSMMEAGGNQPQHFGDGTRLSIL.

A remark on this clone: In the same sample, other DNA sequences code for this CDR3. This sequence joins TRBV24-1 and TRBJ1-2; D unclear. V dropped 1 base and J dropped 4 bases, with 3 bases sitting between them. Germline lookup yields CDR1 KGHDR and CDR2 SFDVKD. The CDR3 totals 12 residues. CDR3 amino acids: CATSDFGYGYTF. Written as DNA, the CDR3 is TGTGCCACCAGTGATTTCGGCTATGGCTACACCTTC.

Only one count was recorded for this clone. In the same sample, other DNA sequences code for this CDR3. The rearrangement joins TRBV11-2 to TRBJ2-7; the D gene is possibly TRBD2 (6 bases). V lost 0 bases, J lost 0 bases, and 9 bases lay in between. From germline, CDR1 is SGHAT and CDR2 FQNNGV. The CDR3 length is 15 residues. CDR3 coding DNA: TGTGCCAGCAGCTTAGAAGCGGGCACCTCCTACGAGCAGTACTTC. It is translated as CASSLEAGTSYEQYF.

J is TRBJ1-1 and V is TRBV30; D remains ambiguous. The CDR3 is made up of 13 amino acids. The germline gives CDR1 GTSNPN, CDR2 SVGIG (reference sequence). Trimming cost V 2 bases and J 1 base, with 8 bases left between them. CDR3 sequence reads: CAWSPLRNTEAFF. CDR3 in DNA: TGTGCCTGGAGTCCCCTCAGGAACACTGAAGCTTTCTTT. The variable domain in full, completed from reference TRBV30 and TRBJ1-1, reads SQTIHQWPATLVQPVGSPLSLECTVEGTSNPNLYWYRQAAGRGLQLLFYSVGIGQISSEVPQNLSASRPQDRQFILSSKKLLLSDSGFYLCAWSPLRNTEAFFGQGTRLTVV.

J is TRBJ1-1 and V is TRBV2; 9 bases align to TRBD1. Germline V gene sequence: CDR1 SNHLY, CDR2 FYNNEI. This CDR3 comprises 14 residues. Unmatched junction bases numbered 2, after V lost 4 bases and J lost 2 bases. The CDR3 DNA reads TGTGCCAGCAGTGCGACAGGGGGAAACACTGAAGCTTTCTTT. Translating it yields CASSATGGNTEAFF.

This clone has a single count. The V call is TRBV7-9, the J call TRBJ2-2, with D unclear. CDR3 size: 13 residues. Germline V lookup: CDR1 SEHNR, CDR2 FQNEAQ (reference sequence). V lost 2 bases and J lost 2, with 3 bases in between. The CDR3 sequence: CASSLSNTGELFF. DNA of the CDR3: TGTGCCAGCAGCTTATCTAACACCGGGGAGCTGTTTTTT.

The chain uses TRBV21-1 and TRBJ1-1; TRBD1 is the table's D call and was not checked against the DNA. TRBV21-1 is recorded as a pseudogene. The CDR3 has 14 residues. The CDR3 DNA is TGTGCCAGCGATATGGCACAGGGGAACACTGAAGCTTTCTTT. Translating it yields CASDMAQGNTEAFF.

In its sample, this clone was seen once. J is TRBJ1-5 and V is TRBV7-2, with 8 bases lining up with TRBD1. Germline CDR1 is SGHTA and CDR2 is FQGNSA. This CDR3 has 14 residues. The trim removed 4 bases at V and 6 bases at J, leaving 5 bases unmatched. CDR3 nucleotides: TGTGCCAGCAGCTATGGGACAGGCGGTCAGCCCCAGCATTTT. This encodes CASSYGTGGQPQHF.

The CDR3 nucleotides read TGTGCCAGCAGCCCCAGGACAGATTTTCGGAATTCACCCCTCCACTTT. Translated: CASSPRTDFRNSPLHF. This sequence joins TRBV14 and TRBJ1-6, with D possibly TRBD1 on 6 matching bases. V lost 4 bases and J 7 bases, leaving 17 bases between the germline ends. CDR3 length: 16 amino acids. Germline lookup yields CDR1 SGHDN and CDR2 FVKESK. The full variable domain, with the rest looked up from reference TRBV14 and TRBJ1-6, is EAGVTQFPSHSVIEKGQTVTLRCDPISGHDNLYWYRRVMGKEIKFLLHFVKESKQDESGMPNNRFLAERTGGTYSTLKVQPAELEDSGVYFCASSPRTDFRNSPLHFGNGTRLTVT.

This clone was seen only once. The V and J genes are TRBV11-1 and TRBJ1-1, with 7 bases lining up with TRBD1. This CDR3 contains 11 residues. Looked up from germline, CDR1 is SGHAT and CDR2 is FQDESV (reference sequence). Germline trimming cut 5 bases from V and 11 bases from J; bases unmatched to any gene: 5. The CDR3 reads CASSRDSGAFF. The CDR3 DNA reads as TGTGCCAGCAGCCGGGACAGCGGGGCTTTCTTT. Using reference TRBV11-1 and TRBJ1-1 for the parts outside the CDR3, the full variable domain is EAEVAQSPRYKITEKSQAVAFWCDPISGHATLYWYRQILGQGPELLVQFQDESVVDDSQLPKDRFSAERLKGVDSTLKIQPAELGDSAMYLCASSRDSGAFFGQGTRLTVV.

V gene TRBV19 combines with J gene TRBJ1-2, with TRBD1 identical over 8 bases. After removal of 5 bases from V and 8 bases from J, the junction contained 13 bases not matched to a gene. CDR1 and CDR2 from the germline V gene are LNHDA and SQIVND (reference sequence). This CDR3 has 15 amino acids. This chain's CDR3 is CASSPGQGPGKGYTF. The CDR3 DNA is TGTGCCAGTAGTCCCGGACAGGGTCCGGGTAAGGGCTACACCTTC.

A few counts support this clone. This chain links TRBV7-2 with TRBJ2-3; no firm D call. Between the trimmed V and J ends, which lost 1 base and 0 bases, there was a span of 5 bases. Germline V lookup: CDR1 SGHTA, CDR2 FQGNSA. The CDR3 covers 14 residues. CDR3 protein: CASSLVVSTDTQYF. In DNA form, the CDR3 reads TGTGCCAGCAGCTTAGTAGTTAGCACAGATACGCAGTATTTT.

The chain links TRBV7-3 to TRBJ2-2, with no clear D. CDR3 length equals 15 residues. V was trimmed by 1 base and J by 1 base, leaving 7 bases between them. Germline V gene sequence: CDR1 SGHTA, CDR2 FQGTGA. The CDR3 is CASSLISGNTGELFF. The DNA of the CDR3 is TGTGCCAGCAGCTTAATATCGGGGAACACCGGGGAGCTGTTTTTT.

The rearrangement joins TRBV3-1 (or the pseudogene TRBV3-2) to TRBJ2-3, with 7 bases matching TRBD2. Germline CDR1 and CDR2: LGHDT and YNNKEL (reference sequence). The V gene end was trimmed by 3 bases and the J gene end by 0 bases; junction bases not matched to a gene: 0. The length of the CDR3 is 14 residues. CDR3 region: CASSHSGSTDTQYF. Here the CDR3 DNA reads TGTGCCAGCAGCCATAGCGGGAGCACAGATACGCAGTATTTT.

The chain joins TRBV6-5 to TRBJ1-1; no definite D call. With 6 bases removed from V and 1 base from J, the gap between germline ends came to 9 bases. The V gene's germline CDR1 is MNHEY and CDR2 SVGAGI. CDR3 length: 13 amino acids. CDR3 in DNA: TGTGCCAGCAGCGGAACAGAGAACACTGAAGCTTTCTTT. As protein: CASSGTENTEAFF.

This chain joins TRBV14 and TRBJ2-2, with D unclear. This CDR3 has 15 amino acids. CDR1 and CDR2 (germline): SGHDN, FVKESK. V lost 5 bases, J lost 6 bases, and 16 bases lay in between. The CDR3 region is CASSASAGAAGELFF. DNA for the CDR3: TGTGCCAGCAGCGCCTCGGCCGGCGCGGCCGGGGAGCTGTTTTTT.

CDR3 DNA sequence: TGTGCCTGGAGTCGGCGGTCTAACTATGGCTACACCTTC. It specifies CAWSRRSNYGYTF. The V and J genes are TRBV30 and TRBJ1-2; D gene uncertain. The CDR3 has 13 residues. The V gene lost 2 bases and the J gene lost 0 bases, with 7 bases spanning the gap. Germline CDR1 is GTSNPN and CDR2 is SVGIG (reference sequence).

The V call is TRBV10-3, the J call TRBJ1-5; 8 bases agree with TRBD1. V trimming: 6 bases; J trimming: 3 bases; junction bases outside the gene matches: 7. The CDR3 has 15 residues. The germline V gene encodes CDR1 ENHRY and CDR2 SYGVKD. Here the CDR3 reads CAISRGLGYNQPQHF. DNA for the CDR3: TGTGCCATCAGCAGGGGGCTCGGCTACAATCAGCCCCAGCATTTT.

This clone was observed a few times. The chain joins TRBV7-9 to TRBJ1-4; tentative D call: TRBD1 (5 bases). V lost 4 bases and J 7 bases, leaving 16 bases between the germline ends. Germline loops: CDR1 SEHNR, CDR2 FQNEAQ (reference sequence). The CDR3 has 15 amino acids. This CDR3 is CASSYGQGAVEKLFF. Written as DNA, the CDR3 is TGTGCCAGCAGCTATGGACAAGGGGCCGTTGAAAAACTGTTTTTT. Together with reference TRBV7-9 and TRBJ1-4, the CDR3 gives the full variable domain: DTGVSQNPRHKITKRGQNVTFRCDPISEHNRLYWYRQTLGQGPEFLTYFQNEAQLEKSRLLSDRFSAERPKGSFSTLEIQRTEQGDSAMYLCASSYGQGAVEKLFFGSGTQLSVL.

The rearrangement links TRBV30 to TRBJ1-1; TRBD1 agrees at 7 bases. From germline, CDR1 is GTSNPN and CDR2 SVGIG (reference sequence). The CDR3 contains 14 residues. The V segment lost 0 bases and the J segment 1 base; nucleotides outside the gene matches: 2. The CDR3 DNA follows: TGTGCCTGGAGTGTAGGGACAGCGAACACTGAAGCTTTCTTT. It translates to CAWSVGTANTEAFF.

The rearrangement uses TRBV19 and TRBJ1-6, with D tentatively TRBD1 (6 bases). Germline V gene lookup returns CDR1 LNHDA and CDR2 SQIVND (reference sequence). V lost 3 bases to trimming and J lost 0 bases, with 9 bases between them. The CDR3 spans 16 residues. The CDR3 loop reads CASSITGSSYNSPLHF. The CDR3 DNA is TGTGCCAGTAGTATTACAGGGAGCTCCTATAATTCACCCCTCCACTTT.

The chain combines TRBV7-9 with TRBJ2-2; D not certain. This CDR3 comprises 12 residues. Trimming pared 2 bases from V and 7 bases from J, leaving 5 bases between. CDR1 is SEHNR and CDR2 is FQNEAQ in the germline V gene (reference sequence). The CDR3 loop is CASSLQIGELFF. As DNA, the CDR3 is TGTGCCAGCAGCTTACAAATCGGGGAGCTGTTTTTT.

This sequence joins TRBV18 and TRBJ2-5; 8 nucleotides agree with TRBD2. Losses at the gene ends were 6 bases for V and 3 bases for J; bases not matched to a gene: 3. Germline loops: CDR1 KGHSH, CDR2 LQKENI. The CDR3 is 13 residues long. Written as DNA, the CDR3 is TGTGCCAGCTCCCCGCGGGGGGAAGAGACCCAGTACTTC. Protein: CASSPRGEETQYF.

This clone has more than one count but fewer than ten. This sequence joins TRBV11-2 and TRBJ1-2, with D perhaps matching TRBD1 (5 bases). This CDR3 contains 14 residues. Germline loops: CDR1 SGHAT, CDR2 FQNNGV. Trimming took off 5 bases at V and 8 bases at J, with 18 bases between the two ends. As DNA, the CDR3 is TGTGCCAGCAGCGACGAAATCAGGGTGATAGGCTACACCTTC. Amino acid sequence: CASSDEIRVIGYTF.

The rearrangement uses TRBV24-1 and TRBJ2-1, with 13 bases lining up with TRBD2. The CDR3 extends over 15 amino acids. CDR1 and CDR2 (germline): KGHDR, SFDVKD. The V and J ends lost 4 bases and 8 bases, in that order; junction bases with no gene match: 4. The DNA for the CDR3 is TGTGCCACCAGTGAAAGACTAGCGGGAGGCGATGAGCAGTTCTTC. It is translated as CATSERLAGGDEQFF.

V gene TRBV28 combines with J gene TRBJ1-1, with 9 bases fitting TRBD1. From germline, CDR1 is MDHEN and CDR2 SYDVKM. The CDR3 runs to 15 residues. The J segment lost 5 bases and the V segment lost 4 bases, leaving 8 bases of the junction unmatched. CDR3 in DNA: TGTGCCAGCAGTTCGGAGGGACAGGGCTTTACTGAAGCTTTCTTT. Translated, it gives CASSSEGQGFTEAFF.

J is TRBJ2-2 and V is TRBV7-2; tentatively, D is TRBD1 (6 bases). The CDR3 loop spans 15 amino acids. Trimming removed 5 bases at V and 5 bases at J, with 15 bases between. Germline V gives CDR1 SGHTA, CDR2 FQGNSA. CDR3 protein: CASSIQGRGTGELFF. DNA of the CDR3: TGTGCCAGCAGCATACAGGGTCGGGGAACCGGGGAGCTGTTTTTT.

This sequence joins TRBV27 and TRBJ1-1, with 9 positions matching TRBD1. The CDR3 spans 13 residues. V shed 6 bases and J 4 bases; nucleotides not matched to a gene: 3. Germline values: CDR1 MNHEY, CDR2 SMNVEV (reference sequence). CDR3 residues: CASRSTGGTEAFF. The CDR3 bases are TGTGCCAGCAGGTCGACAGGGGGCACTGAAGCTTTCTTT.